These 18 T cell receptor beta chains came from one sample sequenced in a study of blood T cell repertoires in COVID-19 (dated by TCRdb to the early 2020s). The method behind the library was the immunoSEQ multiplex PCR assay. TCRdb took this table from immuneACCESS and kept in-frame rearrangements with V and J called. Such tables lack part of the clones; where checked against another copy, unresolved V genes explain under half of the gap, and the rest is unexplained. This sample holds around 110,000 clones; less than 90% were observed only once. Approximately 4.1% of the sample is taken by the ten largest. The sequencing input was peripheral blood. Receptors originate from a human donor in a cohort sampled during active COVID-19.

J is TRBJ2-5 and V is TRBV10-3; 8 bases agree with TRBD1. V trimming: 6 bases; J trimming: 5 bases; junction bases outside the gene matches: 11. The CDR3 loop spans 15 amino acids. CDR1 is ENHRY, CDR2 SYGVKD, per germline. The CDR3 sequence: CAISLTGTGFETQYF. In nucleotides, the CDR3 is TGTGCCATCAGCTTGACCGGGACAGGATTTGAGACCCAGTACTTC.

The chain carries TRBV5-1 and TRBJ2-1; D is uncertain. The germline V and J ends were trimmed by 0 bases and 6 bases, with 13 bases remaining between them. This CDR3 is 15 amino acids long. Germline CDR1 is SGHRS and CDR2 is YFSETQ. In DNA form, the CDR3 reads TGCGCCAGCAGCTTGGCCGGTCGGTTTGGCAATGAGCAGTTCTTC. Translating gives CASSLAGRFGNEQFF. Full variable domain (remainder filled in from reference TRBV5-1 and TRBJ2-1): KAGVTQTPRYLIKTRGQQVTLSCSPISGHRSVSWYQQTPGQGLQFLFEYFSETQRNKGNFPGRFSGRQFSNSRSEMNVSTLELGDSALYLCASSLAGRFGNEQFFGPGTRLTVL.

The rearrangement joins TRBV5-1 to TRBJ1-1, with TRBD1 matching over 7 bases. This CDR3 spans 17 amino acids. Germline lookup yields CDR1 SGHRS and CDR2 YFSETQ. The J segment lost 0 bases and the V segment lost 1 base, leaving 9 bases of the junction unmatched. CDR3 residues: CASSLPQRTGMNTEAFF. CDR3 in DNA: TGCGCCAGCAGCTTGCCCCAACGGACAGGAATGAACACTGAAGCTTTCTTT.

The V call is TRBV5-1, the J call TRBJ2-1, with D maybe TRBD2 (6 bases). This CDR3 is 17 amino acids long. V was cut by 7 bases and J by 0 bases, with 20 bases left in between. In germline, CDR1 is SGHRS, CDR2 YFSETQ. CDR3 bases: TGCGCCAGCGCGCCCATTATGGGGAGGAGCTCCTACAATGAGCAGTTCTTC. As protein: CASAPIMGRSSYNEQFF.

This clone was counted only a few times. This CDR3 reads CASSQERTGPHEQFF. The CDR3 coding sequence is TGCGCCAGCAGCCAAGAGAGGACAGGGCCCCATGAGCAGTTCTTC. The V gene is TRBV4-3, the J gene TRBJ2-1, with TRBD1 matching over 8 bases. The CDR3 runs to 15 residues. Looked up from germline, CDR1 is LGHNA and CDR2 is YSLEER. Losses at the gene ends were 0 bases for V and 8 bases for J; bases not matched to a gene: 6.

This chain uses TRBV10-3 with TRBJ2-1; D is ambiguous. Trimming removed 6 bases at V and 6 bases at J, with 15 bases between. The CDR3 has 14 amino acids. Germline CDR1 ENHRY, CDR2 SYGVKD. The DNA for the CDR3 is TGTGCCATCAGAACAATCGAGACTCCCAATGAGCAGTTCTTC. Its translation: CAIRTIETPNEQFF.

This rearrangement joins TRBV5-1 to TRBJ2-5, with TRBD2 matching 11 bases. This CDR3 spans 15 amino acids. In germline, CDR1 is SGHRS, CDR2 YFSETQ. V lost 4 bases to trimming and J lost 2 bases; unmatched junction nucleotides: 4. CDR3 nucleotide sequence: TGCGCCAGCAGCCCGGGACTAGCGGAACAAGAGACCCAGTACTTC. Its protein product is CASSPGLAEQETQYF.

The J gene is TRBJ2-3, the V gene TRBV4-1; no reliable D call. CDR1 and CDR2 (germline): MGHRA, YSYEKL. The V end was cut by 0 bases, the J end by 2 bases, with 9 bases between. The CDR3 is 15 amino acids. The CDR3 region is CASSQDGAFTDTQYF. The CDR3 DNA reads TGCGCCAGCAGCCAAGATGGAGCGTTCACAGATACGCAGTATTTT.

This rearrangement joins TRBV19 to TRBJ2-4, with TRBD2 matching 8 bases. This CDR3 has 15 amino acids. Trimming cost V 4 bases and J 1 base; bases outside gene matches: 3. Per the germline V gene, CDR1 is LNHDA and CDR2 is SQIVND (reference sequence). CDR3: CASSSSGNAKNIQYF. DNA of the CDR3: TGTGCCAGTAGTAGTAGCGGGAACGCCAAAAACATTCAGTACTTC.

The genes are TRBV30 and TRBJ1-1; the D is unclear. The CDR3 covers 16 residues. V lost 4 bases and J 1 base, leaving 19 bases between the germline ends. The germline gives CDR1 GTSNPN, CDR2 SVGIG (reference sequence). CDR3 amino acids: CAWIRAGNTANTEAFF. The CDR3, as DNA: TGTGCCTGGATTCGAGCGGGGAACACCGCGAACACTGAAGCTTTCTTT.

This rearrangement joins TRBV5-1 to TRBJ1-3; D remains ambiguous. CDR3 size: 16 residues. Looked up from germline, CDR1 is SGHRS and CDR2 is YFSETQ. V lost 1 base and J 0 bases, leaving 11 bases between the germline ends. The DNA for the CDR3 is TGCGCCAGCAGCTTGTACGCTGAGGGCTCTGGAAACACCATATATTTT. This sequence encodes CASSLYAEGSGNTIYF.

This chain joins TRBV28 and TRBJ2-1; 8 bases line up with TRBD1. Per the germline V gene, CDR1 is MDHEN and CDR2 is SYDVKM. V shed 5 bases and J 6 bases; nucleotides not matched to a gene: 9. This CDR3 is built from 15 residues. The CDR3 sequence: CASSPQGALLNEQFF. The CDR3 coding sequence is TGTGCCAGCAGTCCCCAGGGGGCCCTCCTCAATGAGCAGTTCTTC.

This clone came up a few times. V is TRBV7-3 and J is TRBJ2-5, with TRBD1 matching over 8 bases. This CDR3 spans 14 amino acids. V lost 3 bases and J lost 5; bases outside the gene matches: 5. CDR1 is SGHTA, CDR2 FQGTGA, per germline. The chain's CDR3 is CASSFRGRWETQYF. The CDR3 DNA follows: TGTGCCAGCAGCTTCAGGGGGCGGTGGGAGACCCAGTACTTC.

This chain joins TRBV28 and TRBJ1-4, with a tentative D call TRBD1 (6 bases). CDR3 size: 12 residues. CDR1 is MDHEN, CDR2 SYDVKM, per germline. V lost 4 bases, J lost 7 bases, and 7 bases lay in between. CDR3 in amino acids: CASSSGAEKLFF. DNA for the CDR3: TGTGCCAGCAGTTCAGGGGCTGAAAAACTGTTTTTT.

V gene TRBV9 combines with J gene TRBJ2-7, with D possibly matching TRBD2 (6 bases). Between the trimmed V and J ends, which lost 5 bases and 2 bases, there was a span of 17 bases. The CDR3 totals 15 residues. CDR1 SGDLS and CDR2 YYNGEE come from the germline V gene. The CDR3 sequence: CASSKTGVNAYEQYF. CDR3 in DNA: TGTGCCAGCAGTAAGACGGGGGTGAACGCCTACGAGCAGTACTTC.

The chain employs TRBV2 and TRBJ1-2; 7 nucleotides line up with TRBD1. The ends lost 6 bases at V and 4 bases at J; junction bases unmatched: 8. Germline V gives CDR1 SNHLY, CDR2 FYNNEI. There are 14 residues in the CDR3. CDR3 residues: CASRSGTAPYGYTF. The DNA of the CDR3 is TGTGCCAGCAGGTCCGGGACAGCGCCCTATGGCTACACCTTC.

The CDR3 DNA follows: TGTGCCAGCAGCTCGGGAGACAGGGGTAACTATGGCTACACCTTC. Residues: CASSSGDRGNYGYTF. The chain employs TRBV7-8 and TRBJ1-2, with 8 nucleotides matching TRBD1. The CDR3 has 15 amino acids. V was clipped by 4 bases and J by 1 base; unmatched bases: 5. From germline, CDR1 is SGHVS and CDR2 FQNEAQ.

The rearrangement uses TRBV7-2 and TRBJ1-1; 9 nucleotides match TRBD1. The CDR3 totals 15 residues. V was pared by 3 bases and J by 4 bases, with 6 bases of the junction left unmatched. CDR1 is SGHTA, CDR2 FQGNSA, per germline. The chain's CDR3 is CASSFQQGAVTEAFF. DNA for the CDR3: TGTGCCAGCAGCTTTCAACAGGGGGCCGTCACTGAAGCTTTCTTT. The full variable domain, completed using reference TRBV7-2 and TRBJ1-1, is GAGVSQSPSNKVTEKGKDVELRCDPISGHTALYWYRQSLGQGLEFLIYFQGNSAPDKSGLPSDRFSAERTGGSVSTLTIQRTQQEDSAVYLCASSFQQGAVTEAFFGQGTRLTVV.